This T cell receptor (beta chain) was captured by sequencing in a study of Tregs in tolerant kidney transplant recipients. The repertoire was sequenced with immunoSEQ multiplex PCR; TCRdb's copy has only in-frame clones and lacks some. The data contain tens of thousands of clones, about 92% of them singletons. Thawed PBMCs were FACS-sorted into unstimulated CD4+CD25+CD127- regulatory T cells, CD4+CD25- non-regulatory cells, CD4 and CD8 cells. The CDR3 runs to 14 residues. V was pared by 3 bases and J by 5 bases, with 6 bases of the junction left unmatched. Germline CDR1 reads LNHDA; CDR2 reads SQIVND (reference sequence).

The chain carries TRBV19 and TRBJ1-2, with 7 bases aligning to TRBD1. The clonotype was recovered from a human donor in good health. Sequencing was performed on CD8+ T cells from blood. The CDR3 DNA follows: TGTGCCAGTAGTATCGCGTCAGGGGGTTATGGCTACACCTTC. Translation: CASSIASGGYGYTF.